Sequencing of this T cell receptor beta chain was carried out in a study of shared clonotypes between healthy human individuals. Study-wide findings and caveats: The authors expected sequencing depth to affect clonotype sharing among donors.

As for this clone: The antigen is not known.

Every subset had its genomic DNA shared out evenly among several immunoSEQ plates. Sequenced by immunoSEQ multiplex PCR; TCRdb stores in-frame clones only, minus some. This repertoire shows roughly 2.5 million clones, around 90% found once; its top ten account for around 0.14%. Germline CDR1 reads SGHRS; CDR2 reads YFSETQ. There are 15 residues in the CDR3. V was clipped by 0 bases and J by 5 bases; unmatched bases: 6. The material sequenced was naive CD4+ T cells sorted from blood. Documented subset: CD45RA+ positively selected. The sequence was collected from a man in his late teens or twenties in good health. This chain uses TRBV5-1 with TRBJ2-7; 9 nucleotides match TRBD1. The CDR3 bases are TGCGCCAGCAGCTTGGCCAGCACAGGGGGCGACGAGCAGTACTTC. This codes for CASSLASTGGDEQYF.